Described below is a single TCR beta chain sequence and its context. Its specificity is unknown. The data are from a study of shared clonotypes between healthy human individuals. General study results and limits: Shared clonotypes across all four donors exceeded non-shared ones in generation probability. When naive CD4 clonotypes were compared across a few donors, 5% to 5.5% were shared.

Researchers ran the assay at a deep level. Replicate PCRs from sorted subsets contained about 0.2 ug DNA, which is around 30,000 T cell genomes. Sequencing used immunoSEQ multiplex PCR; TCRdb keeps in-frame clones, though not all of them. This table has around 2.5 million clones, 93% appearing once. This receptor was obtained from a man aged 18 to 35 in good health. Some clones in this sample may be carry-over from other donors' samples. The sample was naive CD4+ T cells from PBMCs. Described subset: CD45RA+ positively selected.

The CDR3 loop reads CASSHNPTSTDTQYF. The CDR3 region has the DNA TGTGCCAGCAGCCACAATCCCACTAGCACAGATACGCAGTATTTT. V usage is TRBV9 and J usage is TRBJ2-3; no definite D call. The germline V gene encodes CDR1 SGDLS and CDR2 YYNGEE. The CDR3 sequence is 15 residues long. The V end was cut by 4 bases, the J end by 0 bases, with 12 bases between. Drawing the rest from reference TRBV9 and TRBJ2-3, the complete variable domain is DSGVTQTPKHLITATGQRVTLRCSPRSGDLSVYWYQQSLDQGLQFLIQYYNGEERAKGNILERFSAQQFPDLHSELNLSSLELGDSALYFCASSHNPTSTDTQYFGPGTRLTVL.